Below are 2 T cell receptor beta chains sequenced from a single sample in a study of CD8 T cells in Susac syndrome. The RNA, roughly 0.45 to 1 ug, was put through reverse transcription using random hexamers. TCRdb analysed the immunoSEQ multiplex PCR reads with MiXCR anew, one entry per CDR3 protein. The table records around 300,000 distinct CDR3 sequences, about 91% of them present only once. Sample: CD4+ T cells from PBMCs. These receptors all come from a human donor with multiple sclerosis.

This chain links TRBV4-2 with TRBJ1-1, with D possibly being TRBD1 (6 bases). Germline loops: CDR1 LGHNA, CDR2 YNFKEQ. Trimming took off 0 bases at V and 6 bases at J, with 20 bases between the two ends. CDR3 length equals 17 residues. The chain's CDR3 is CASSQEGQGSYRAEAFF. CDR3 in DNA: TGTGCCAGCAGCCAAGAAGGTCAGGGGTCCTATCGGGCTGAAGCTTTCTTT.

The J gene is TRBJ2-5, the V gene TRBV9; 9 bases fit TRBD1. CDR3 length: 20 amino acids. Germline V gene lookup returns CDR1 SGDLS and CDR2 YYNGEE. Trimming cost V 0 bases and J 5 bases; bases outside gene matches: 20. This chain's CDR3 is CASSVALAPMVPTGGETQYF. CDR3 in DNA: TGTGCCAGCAGCGTAGCCTTAGCCCCTATGGTTCCGACAGGGGGGGAGACCCAGTACTTC.